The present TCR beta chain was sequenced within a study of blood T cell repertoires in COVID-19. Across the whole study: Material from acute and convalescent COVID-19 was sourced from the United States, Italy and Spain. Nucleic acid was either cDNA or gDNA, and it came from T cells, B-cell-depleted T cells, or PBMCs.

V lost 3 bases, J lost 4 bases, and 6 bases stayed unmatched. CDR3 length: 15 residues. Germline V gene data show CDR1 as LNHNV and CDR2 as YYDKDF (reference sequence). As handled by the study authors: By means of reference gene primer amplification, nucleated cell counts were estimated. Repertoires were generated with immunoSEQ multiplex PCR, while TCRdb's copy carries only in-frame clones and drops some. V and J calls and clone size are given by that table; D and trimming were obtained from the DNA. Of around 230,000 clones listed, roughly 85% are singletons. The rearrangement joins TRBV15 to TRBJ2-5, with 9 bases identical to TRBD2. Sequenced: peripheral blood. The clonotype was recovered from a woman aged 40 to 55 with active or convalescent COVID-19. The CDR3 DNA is TGTGCCACCAGCAGCGGGCGGGGGGGTAGAGAGACCCAGTACTTC. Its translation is CATSSGRGGRETQYF.